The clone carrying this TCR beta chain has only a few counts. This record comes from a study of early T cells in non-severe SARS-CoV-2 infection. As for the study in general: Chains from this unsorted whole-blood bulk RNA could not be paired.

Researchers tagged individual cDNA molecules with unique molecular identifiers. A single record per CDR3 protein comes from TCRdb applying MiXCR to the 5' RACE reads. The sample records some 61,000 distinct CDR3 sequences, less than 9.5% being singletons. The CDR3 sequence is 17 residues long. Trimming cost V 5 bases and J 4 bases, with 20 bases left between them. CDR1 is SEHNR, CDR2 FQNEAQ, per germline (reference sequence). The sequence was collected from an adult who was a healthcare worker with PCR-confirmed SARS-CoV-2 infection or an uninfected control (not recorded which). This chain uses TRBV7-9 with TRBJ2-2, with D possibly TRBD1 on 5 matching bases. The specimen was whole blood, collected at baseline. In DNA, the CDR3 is TGTGCCAGCAGCCAAGGGGCAGCATCTTCGGGCACCGGGGAGCTGTTTTTT. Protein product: CASSQGAASSGTGELFF.